This T cell receptor beta chain was found in a study of T-cell reconstitution after alpha-beta-depleted transplantation in children. Unique molecular identifiers featured in how the TCRbeta library was prepared. TCRdb independently ran MiXCR on the PCR reads; one entry per CDR3 protein. Of hundreds of thousands of distinct CDR3 sequences listed, 8% to 9.5% were seen once; the top ten hold 5.5% to 8%. This CDR3 has 17 residues. V shed 1 base and J shed 7 bases, with 20 bases lying between them. Germline CDR1 LGHNA, CDR2 YSLEER. Here the sequenced sample was PBMCs from the stem cell graft donor, taken from the stem cell graft. The clonotype was recovered from a human donor who donated a stem cell graft to a child with acute lymphoblastic leukemia. The rearrangement joins TRBV4-3 to TRBJ2-1, with a tentative D call TRBD2 (7 bases). Here the CDR3 DNA reads TGCGCCAGCAGCCAAGGACCGGCGGGGGCGGTGAGTAATGAGCAGTTCTTC. Translating gives CASSQGPAGAVSNEQFF.